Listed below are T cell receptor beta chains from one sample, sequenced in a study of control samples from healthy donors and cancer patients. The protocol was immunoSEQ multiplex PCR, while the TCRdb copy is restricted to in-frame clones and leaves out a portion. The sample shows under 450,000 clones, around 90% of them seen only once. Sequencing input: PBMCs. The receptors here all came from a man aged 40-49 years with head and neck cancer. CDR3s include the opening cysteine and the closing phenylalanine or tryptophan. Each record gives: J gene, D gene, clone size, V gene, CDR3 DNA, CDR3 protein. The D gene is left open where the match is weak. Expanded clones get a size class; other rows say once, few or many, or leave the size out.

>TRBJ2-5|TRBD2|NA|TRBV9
TGTGCCAGCAGCGTCACCGGGGGGGCCAGAGAGACCCAGTACTTC
CASSVTGGARETQYF
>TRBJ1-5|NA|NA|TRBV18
TGTGCCAGCTCACATGGACACGATCAGCCCCAGCATTTT
CASSHGHDQPQHF
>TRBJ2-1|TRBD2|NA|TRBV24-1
TGTGCCACCAGTGATCCCGGGACTAGCGGGAATAATGAGCAGTTCTTC
CATSDPGTSGNNEQFF
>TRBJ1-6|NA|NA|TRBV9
TGTGCCAGCAGCGCATTAGACAGATATGTACCTAATTCACCCCTCCACTTT
CASSALDRYVPNSPLHF
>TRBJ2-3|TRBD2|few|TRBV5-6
TGTGCCAGCAGCCCCGCAGCGGGGAGGACAGATACGCAGTATTTT
CASSPAAGRTDTQYF
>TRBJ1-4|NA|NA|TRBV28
TGTGCCAGCAGTCCCCCAGGGCTTGCAGATGAAAAACTGTTTTTT
CASSPPGLADEKLFF
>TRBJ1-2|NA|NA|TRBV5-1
TGCGCCAGCAGCGTAGACAGGAATGGCTACACCTTC
CASSVDRNGYTF
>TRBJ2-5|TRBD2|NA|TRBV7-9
TGTGCCAGCAGCTTAACAGCTAGCGGGAGAAGGAAAGAGACCCAGTACTTC
CASSLTASGRRKETQYF
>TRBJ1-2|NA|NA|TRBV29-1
TGCAGCGCTAGACAGGACTATGGCTACACCTTC
CSARQDYGYTF
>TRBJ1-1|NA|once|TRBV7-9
TGTGCCAGCAGCTTATTTCAGAGCAGTGAAGCTTTCTTT
CASSLFQSSEAFF
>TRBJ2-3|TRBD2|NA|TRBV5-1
TGCGCCAGCAGCTTCGGACTAGGGACAGATACGCAGTATTTT
CASSFGLGTDTQYF
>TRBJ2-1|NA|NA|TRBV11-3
TGTGCCAGCAGCTTAGCCCTTACATACAATGAGCAGTTCTTC
CASSLALTYNEQFF
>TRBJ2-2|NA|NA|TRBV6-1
TGTGCCAGCAGTGGGACTATGGGAATGCTGAACACCGGGGAGCTGTTTTTT
CASSGTMGMLNTGELFF
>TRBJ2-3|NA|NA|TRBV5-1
TGCGCCAGCAGCTTGGGTGGAGGCACAGATACGCAGTATTTT
CASSLGGGTDTQYF
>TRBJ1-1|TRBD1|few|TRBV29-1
TGCAGCGCCCGGACAGGGGGCCAGACTGAAGCTTTCTTT
CSARTGGQTEAFF
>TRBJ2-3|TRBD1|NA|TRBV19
TGTGCCAGTAGGAGGGGGCCAGAAACAGATACGCAGTATTTT
CASRRGPETDTQYF
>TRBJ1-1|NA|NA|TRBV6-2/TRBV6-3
TGTGCCAGCAGTTACGGCCCTGGGGTGAACACTGAAGCTTTCTTT
CASSYGPGVNTEAFF